The 20 T cell receptor beta chains below come from one sample, sequenced in a study of blood T cells in healthy people across ages. A second PCR of 7 to 11 cycles used a sample-barcoded 5' primer and a J-beta primer mix. TCRdb re-called the 5' RACE reads through MiXCR, storing one row per CDR3 protein. The data show some 790,000 distinct CDR3 sequences, 25% to 35% seen once. The sequencing sample was made of blood. These receptors all stem from a woman aged 80 or older in good health.

This clonotype was detected only a few times. V usage is TRBV11-2 and J usage is TRBJ2-5, with 10 nucleotides matching TRBD1. The trim removed 5 bases at V and 5 bases at J, leaving 11 bases unmatched. In germline, CDR1 is SGHAT, CDR2 FQNNGV. This CDR3 contains 16 residues. The CDR3 sequence: CASSVSGTGVAETQYF. DNA for the CDR3: TGTGCCAGCAGCGTATCCGGGACAGGGGTAGCCGAGACCCAGTACTTC.

This clonotype was observed a handful of times. This chain links TRBV6-6 with TRBJ2-7, with 11 bases aligning to TRBD1. In germline, CDR1 is MNHNY, CDR2 SVGAGI (reference sequence). V dropped 5 bases and J dropped 7; count of bases not matched to a gene: 10. This CDR3 contains 15 residues. The CDR3 DNA is TGTGCCAGCAGTCCCGGACAGGGGGCCCATTCAGAGCAGTACTTC. Its translation: CASSPGQGAHSEQYF.

J is TRBJ2-7 and V is TRBV6-2 or TRBV6-3; D gene ambiguous. Germline assignment: CDR1 MNHEY and CDR2 SVGEGT. CDR3 size: 13 residues. Trimming stripped 2 bases from V and 3 bases from J, with 8 bases between. The CDR3 region is CASSYGFCYEQYF. The CDR3 coding sequence is TGTGCCAGCAGTTACGGGTTCTGCTACGAGCAGTACTTC.

This clonotype was detected ten times or more. The chain combines TRBV16 with TRBJ1-6, with D unresolved. CDR1 is KGHSY, CDR2 FQNENV, per germline. The CDR3 contains 13 residues. V shed 0 bases and J shed 7 bases, with 4 bases lying between them. This CDR3 reads CASSQSRNSPLHF. The CDR3 coding sequence is TGTGCCAGCAGCCAATCACGCAATTCACCCCTCCACTTT.

This clonotype appeared many times. The V gene is TRBV27, the J gene TRBJ2-3; unclear D gene. CDR1 and CDR2 (germline): MNHEY, SMNVEV (reference sequence). V lost 2 bases and J lost 2, with 8 bases in between. CDR3 length equals 14 residues. CDR3 nucleotide sequence: TGTGCCAGCAGTTTAAGGCCAGTCACAGATACGCAGTATTTT. Translated, it gives CASSLRPVTDTQYF.

The chain recombines TRBV3-1 with TRBJ1-2, with D possibly TRBD1 on 5 matching bases. Per germline, CDR1 LGHDT and CDR2 YNNKEL (reference sequence). V lost 1 base to trimming and J lost 8 bases, with 17 bases between them. This CDR3 comprises 15 residues. For the CDR3, the DNA is TGTGCCAGCAGCCAAGGAACGGGACCCTATCGGGGCTACACCTTC. Its translation is CASSQGTGPYRGYTF.

The sample holds a few counts of this clonotype. This chain connects TRBV18 to TRBJ2-1; 8 nucleotides line up with TRBD1. The germline V gene has CDR1 KGHSH and CDR2 LQKENI. The CDR3 is made up of 21 amino acids. The ends lost 5 bases at V and 10 bases at J; junction bases unmatched: 31. CDR3 in amino acids: CASSFTHPPMTGAGIGVEQFF. In nucleotides, the CDR3 is TGTGCCAGCTCATTTACACACCCCCCTATGACAGGGGCCGGTATCGGAGTCGAGCAGTTCTTC.

In this sample, this clonotype turned up many times. CDR3 DNA: TGCAGTGCTAGCCCGATGGGACAGGGGACGTTGGAGACCCAGTACTTC. Protein sequence: CSASPMGQGTLETQYF. The chain employs TRBV20-1 and TRBJ2-5; TRBD1 matches 10 bases. Trimming removed 3 bases from V and 5 bases from J; junction bases left unmatched: 12. CDR1 is DFQATT, CDR2 SNEGSKA, per germline (reference sequence). The CDR3 spans 16 residues.

This clonotype was detected only a few times. The chain links TRBV7-2 to TRBJ2-3; TRBD1 is a possible D gene (6 bases). The CDR3 has 14 amino acids. Germline CDR1 SGHTA, CDR2 FQGNSA. Trimming took 3 bases from V and 3 from J, leaving 10 bases between them. The DNA of the CDR3 is TGTGCCAGCAGCTTCTCAGGGACAACAGATACGCAGTATTTT. Its protein product is CASSFSGTTDTQYF.

This chain joins TRBV20-1 and TRBJ2-5, with 7 bases matching TRBD1. CDR3 length equals 13 residues. The J segment lost 5 bases and the V segment lost 7 bases, leaving 10 bases of the junction unmatched. Germline values: CDR1 DFQATT, CDR2 SNEGSKA (reference sequence). The CDR3 region has the DNA TGCAGTGTCCTCCAGGGGGAGAAGGAGACCCAGTACTTC. It encodes CSVLQGEKETQYF.

This clonotype has just a few counts. Since a much larger clone is just one base distant, this may be a read error. This CDR3 is CSAREVAGASSLYEQYF. CDR3 nucleotides: TGCAGTGCTAGAGAGGTAGCGGGGGCCTCCTCACTCTACGAGCAGTACTTC. The rearrangement links TRBV20-1 to TRBJ2-4; TRBD2 matches at 9 bases. TRBJ2-7 matches the DNA end more closely, so the J call is doubtful. Germline lookup yields CDR1 DFQATT and CDR2 SNEGSKA (reference sequence). The CDR3 loop spans 17 amino acids.

Points on this clonotype: This clone may be a read error of a much larger clone one base away. V and J are TRBV12-3 or TRBV12-4 and TRBJ2-1; TRBD2 agrees at 12 bases. With V trimmed by 6 bases and J by 5 bases, 5 bases remained unmatched. The CDR3 runs 15 residues. CDR3 nucleotide sequence: TGTGCCAGCAGCCCTAGCGGGGGGGACCACAATGAGCAGTTCTTC. Translating gives CASSPSGGDHNEQFF.

Ten or more counts support this clonotype. V gene TRBV7-2 combines with J gene TRBJ1-4; no firm D call. From germline, CDR1 is SGHTA and CDR2 FQGNSA. V was shortened by 5 bases and J by 3 bases, with 13 bases between the two germline ends. CDR3 size: 15 residues. DNA for the CDR3: TGTGCCAGCAGCCGTCGGGGAGCGTCTAATGAAAAACTGTTTTTT. Its protein product is CASSRRGASNEKLFF.

A note on this clonotype: This sequence may be a read error, since a much larger clone differs from it by one base. The chain carries TRBV24-1 and TRBJ2-3; TRBD2 is a possible D gene (5 bases). This CDR3 has 15 residues. CDR1 is KGHDR and CDR2 is SFDVKD in the germline V gene. V dropped 2 bases and J dropped 4 bases, with 12 bases sitting between them. The CDR3 region is CATSDSSILSDTQYF. CDR3 in DNA: TGTGCCACCAGTGATTCTAGCATTCTCTCAGATACGCAGTATTTT.

As regards this clonotype: Possible read error: a much larger clone is one base away. V gene TRBV6-1 combines with J gene TRBJ2-7; tentative D call: TRBD2 (5 bases). Germline CDR1 and CDR2: MNHNS and SASEGT. This CDR3 is built from 15 residues. V was clipped by 5 bases and J by 7 bases, with 21 bases between them. CDR3 amino acids: CASSRLGSDDNEQYF. CDR3 in DNA: TGTGCCAGCAGTCGATTGGGGAGCGACGACAATGAGCAGTACTTC.

This rearrangement joins TRBV24-1 to TRBJ2-5; D call uncertain. This CDR3 region has 15 residues. Germline V gene data show CDR1 as KGHDR and CDR2 as SFDVKD. V lost 11 bases and J lost 0, with 18 bases in between. CDR3 DNA: TGTGCCATCGCCCGAGGCAGGTGGGACCAAGAGACCCAGTACTTC. It codes for CAIARGRWDQETQYF.

This clonotype has at least ten counts. The chain joins TRBV7-2 to TRBJ2-7; D is possibly TRBD1 or TRBD2 (6 bases each). Trimming shortened V by 5 bases and J by 7 bases, and 18 bases separated the two germline ends. The CDR3 sequence is 14 residues long. Germline V CDR1 and CDR2: SGHTA, FQGNSA. DNA of the CDR3: TGTGCCAGCAGCAAGTCGGGGGCGCGGGGAGAGCAGTACTTC. Its protein is CASSKSGARGEQYF.

The chain links TRBV7-2 to TRBJ2-3, with D possibly TRBD2 on 6 matching bases. This CDR3 contains 15 residues. CDR1 and CDR2 (germline): SGHTA, FQGNSA. V dropped 2 bases and J dropped 2 bases, with 11 bases sitting between them. This chain's CDR3 is CASSLFASATDTQYF. Here the CDR3 DNA reads TGTGCCAGCAGCTTATTCGCTAGCGCCACAGATACGCAGTATTTT.

This clonotype appeared once. This may arise from a read error, as a much more abundant clone is one base away. V is TRBV27 and J is TRBJ2-3; D is possibly TRBD2 (6 bases). Germline CDR1 MNHEY, CDR2 SMNVEV (reference sequence). Trimming stripped 7 bases from V and 2 bases from J, with 16 bases between. CDR3 length equals 15 residues. The CDR3, as DNA: TGTGCCAGCACCCTAAAGCGGAGGGACACAGATACGCAGTATTTT. As protein: CASTLKRRDTDTQYF.

In this sample, this clonotype turned up many times. The rearrangement links TRBV12-3 or TRBV12-4 to TRBJ1-5, with D maybe TRBD1 (5 bases). The ends were cut back, 3 bases at V and 4 bases at J, with 13 bases in the middle. The CDR3 is 15 residues long. As DNA, the CDR3 is TGTGCCAGCAGTTTGATTGCAGGGTCTAATCAGCCCCAGCATTTT. Its translation: CASSLIAGSNQPQHF.